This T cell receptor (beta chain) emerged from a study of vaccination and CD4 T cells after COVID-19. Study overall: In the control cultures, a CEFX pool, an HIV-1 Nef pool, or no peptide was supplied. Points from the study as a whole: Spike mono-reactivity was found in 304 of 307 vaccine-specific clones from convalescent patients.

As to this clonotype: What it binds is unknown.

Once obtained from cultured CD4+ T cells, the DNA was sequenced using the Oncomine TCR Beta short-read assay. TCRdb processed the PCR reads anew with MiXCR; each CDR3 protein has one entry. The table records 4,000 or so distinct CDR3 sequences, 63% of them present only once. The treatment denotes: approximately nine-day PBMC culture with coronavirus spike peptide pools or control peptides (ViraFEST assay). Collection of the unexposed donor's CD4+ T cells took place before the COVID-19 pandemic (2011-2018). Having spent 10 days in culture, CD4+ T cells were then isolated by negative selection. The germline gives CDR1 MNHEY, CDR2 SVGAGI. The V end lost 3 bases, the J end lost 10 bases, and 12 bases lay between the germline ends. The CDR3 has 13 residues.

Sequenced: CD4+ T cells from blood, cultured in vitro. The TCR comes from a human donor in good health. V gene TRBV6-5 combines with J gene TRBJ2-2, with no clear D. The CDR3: CASSYSPSEELFF. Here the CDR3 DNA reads TGTGCCAGCAGTTATTCCCCTTCCGAGGAGCTGTTTTTT.